Listed below are T cell receptor beta chains from one sample, sequenced in a study of CD8 T cells in Susac syndrome. MiXCR was run by TCRdb on the immunoSEQ multiplex PCR reads, yielding one entry per CDR3 protein. In the table there are approximately 180,000 distinct CDR3 sequences, about 94% of which are singletons. The sequencing input was CD4+ T cells from PBMCs. These receptors all come from a human donor with multiple sclerosis. Both conserved end residues are part of each CDR3. A D gene is named only where the DNA matches it firmly. Rows give clone size only sometimes, using once, few, many, or a class for an expanded clone.

>TRBJ1-1|-|TRBV20-1|-
TGCAGTGCTAGAGATAGGGGGAACACTGAAGCTTTCTTT
CSARDRGNTEAFF
>TRBJ2-6|-|TRBV24-1|-
TGTGCCACCAGTGACCCGGGGTATGGGGCCAACGTCCTGACTTTC
CATSDPGYGANVLTF
>TRBJ2-5|TRBD2|TRBV6-2/TRBV6-3|-
TGTGCCAGTGGGACTAGCGGAGAAGAGACCCAGTACTTC
CASGTSGEETQYF
>TRBJ2-7|-|TRBV6-2/TRBV6-3|-
TGTGCCAGCAGTCCCCCTTGGGTGGACGAGCAGTACTTC
CASSPPWVDEQYF
>TRBJ1-2|-|TRBV19|-
TGTGCCAGTAGTATAGATCGGGGTTCAAGGTATGGCTACACCTTC
CASSIDRGSRYGYTF
>TRBJ2-5|TRBD2|TRBV5-4|-
TGTGCCAGCACCCGGCGGTCGGCGGGGGGGCTCGAGACCCAGTACTTC
CASTRRSAGGLETQYF
>TRBJ2-7|-|TRBV6-1|-
TGTGCCAGCAGGGAATACCCGACAGCCGCCGAGCAGTACTTC
CASREYPTAAEQYF
>TRBJ2-7|TRBD1|TRBV6-2/TRBV6-3|-
TGTGCCAGCAGTTCCCGGGACAGGGTACACGAGCAGTACTTC
CASSSRDRVHEQYF
>TRBJ1-1|-|TRBV12-3/TRBV12-4|-
TGTGCCAGCAGTGGTCAGGAGAACACTGAAGCTTTCTTT
CASSGQENTEAFF
>TRBJ2-5|-|TRBV5-1|-
TGTGCCAGCAGCCGCCAAGAGACCCAGTACTTC
CASSRQETQYF
>TRBJ1-2|-|TRBV2|-
TGTGCCAGCAGTGACCCGACGGCACCCTATGGCTACACCTTC
CASSDPTAPYGYTF
>TRBJ2-6|-|TRBV7-2|-
TGTGCCAGCAGCCAGCAACCACAGGGTATGGCCGGGGCCAACGTCCTGACTTTC
CASSQQPQGMAGANVLTF
>TRBJ1-2|-|TRBV28|-
TGTGCCAGCAGAAAGGGTCTTCTCTATGGCTACACCTTC
CASRKGLLYGYTF
>TRBJ2-1|-|TRBV4-1|-
TGCGCCAGCAGCCAAGAGGTGACTACAGGTGAGCAGTTCTTC
CASSQEVTTGEQFF
>TRBJ2-3|-|TRBV29-1|-
TGCAGCGTTGCCGGGGACGCGATAGATACGCAGTATTTT
CSVAGDAIDTQYF
>TRBJ2-7|-|TRBV28|-
TGTGCCAGCAGTGTAGGATCCTACGAGCAGTACTTC
CASSVGSYEQYF
>TRBJ1-2|-|TRBV5-1|-
TGCGCCAGCAGGAGAGAGGCCCAGTGGGGCTACACCTTC
CASRREAQWGYTF
>TRBJ1-1|-|TRBV19|-
TGTGCCAGTAGTCCCCCTACTGGGATGATGAACACTGAAGCTTTCTTT
CASSPPTGMMNTEAFF
>TRBJ1-1|-|TRBV28|-
TGTGCCAGCAGCCAGGGTCGAGCTTTCTTT
CASSQGRAFF
>TRBJ2-5|-|TRBV29-1|-
TGCAGCGCCAGGGAGTGGGAGACCCAGTACTTC
CSAREWETQYF
>TRBJ1-3|-|TRBV7-9|-
TGTGCCAGCAGCGACCGGACAGCTGGAAACACCATATATTTT
CASSDRTAGNTIYF
>TRBJ2-7|TRBD2|TRBV9|few
TGTGCCAGCAGCGTGCGGGGCGGGGGGGAGCAGTACTTC
CASSVRGGGEQYF
>TRBJ2-3|TRBD2|TRBV7-9|once
TGTGCCTTAAAGCGGGGGCTCACAGATACGCAGTATTTT
CALKRGLTDTQYF
>TRBJ1-5|-|TRBV28|-
TGTGCCAGCACTCTCACCTACGACCAGCCCCAGCATTTT
CASTLTYDQPQHF
>TRBJ1-5|-|TRBV7-9|once
TGTGCCAGCAGCCCCCAAGGCAGTCAGCCCCAGCATTTT
CASSPQGSQPQHF
>TRBJ2-5|-|TRBV10-3|-
TGTGCCTCCCGAGGGACGGTAAAACAAGAGACCCAGTACTTC
CASRGTVKQETQYF
>TRBJ2-7|-|TRBV28|few
TGTGCCAGCAGTTCGGGCCCCTACGAGCAGTACTTC
CASSSGPYEQYF
>TRBJ2-6|-|TRBV12-3/TRBV12-4|-
TGTGCCAGCCGGCACCCCAGGAGGACCAACGTCCTGACTTTC
CASRHPRRTNVLTF
>TRBJ2-1|-|TRBV18|-
TGTGCCAGCTCACGGCCAGGGTTGGCAATCTATGAGCAGTTCTTC
CASSRPGLAIYEQFF
>TRBJ1-1|-|TRBV2|-
TGTGCCAGCAAGATGGAGATGAACACTGAAGCTTTCTTT
CASKMEMNTEAFF
>TRBJ1-1|-|TRBV29-1|-
TGCAGCGTTCGAAGGGGCATGAACACTGAAGCTTTCTTT
CSVRRGMNTEAFF
>TRBJ2-3|-|TRBV12-3/TRBV12-4|-
TGTGCCAGCAGCCCCCCGAAATGGGGGGGCCGGACAGATACGCAGTATTTT
CASSPPKWGGRTDTQYF
>TRBJ2-3|-|TRBV9|-
TGTGCCAGCAGCGTAGATGTGGGTGGGAGCACAGATACGCAGTATTTT
CASSVDVGGSTDTQYF
>TRBJ1-3|TRBD1|TRBV7-9|-
TGTGCCAGCAGCACCACAGGGGGCAGTGGAAACACCATATATTTT
CASSTTGGSGNTIYF
>TRBJ1-6|-|TRBV2|once
TGTGCCAGCAGTGGGTCTCTTCTGAGCGGGTATAATTCACCCCTCCACTTT
CASSGSLLSGYNSPLHF
>TRBJ2-1|TRBD2|TRBV12-3/TRBV12-4|-
TGTGCCAGCAGGTTGCCCGGGGGGAGGAGTGAGCAGTTCTTC
CASRLPGGRSEQFF
>TRBJ2-7|TRBD2|TRBV2|-
TGTGCCAGTCATGCCGGGACTAGCGCGCCCGAGCAGTACTTC
CASHAGTSAPEQYF
>TRBJ2-2|-|TRBV5-4|-
TGTGCCAGCAGCCGGGACGGCCGGAACACCGGGGAGCTGTTTTTT
CASSRDGRNTGELFF
>TRBJ1-1|TRBD1|TRBV2|-
TGTGCCAGCAGGAAGACAGGGGACACTGAAGCTTTCTTT
CASRKTGDTEAFF
>TRBJ2-6|-|TRBV2|-
TGTGCCAGCAGTGAAGCGCTAATGAGCTCTGGGGCCAACGTCCTGACTTTC
CASSEALMSSGANVLTF
>TRBJ1-1|TRBD1|TRBV27|-
TGTGCCAGCTCCAGACAGGGTAAGAACACTGAAGCTTTCTTT
CASSRQGKNTEAFF
>TRBJ2-3|-|TRBV19|-
TGTGCCAGTAGTATAGGGAGGGGGACTGGCACAGATACGCAGTATTTT
CASSIGRGTGTDTQYF
>TRBJ1-2|-|TRBV12-3/TRBV12-4|once
TGTGCCAGCAGTTTGAAGACTCCCAATGGCTACACCTTC
CASSLKTPNGYTF
>TRBJ1-2|TRBD1|TRBV30|-
TGTGCCTGGAGTGTACTCGGGACAGGGGGTTACGGTGGCTACACCTTC
CAWSVLGTGGYGGYTF
>TRBJ2-5|-|TRBV18|-
TGTGCCAGCTCACCACCCCGAGGTGGTGGAGAGACCCAGTACTTC
CASSPPRGGGETQYF
>TRBJ2-7|-|TRBV2|-
TGTGCCAGCAGGGACGGGTCGGGACGGATCTACGAGCAGTACTTC
CASRDGSGRIYEQYF
>TRBJ1-5|-|TRBV7-2|-
TGTGCCAGCAGCCATCCCCGACAGCCCCAGCATTTT
CASSHPRQPQHF
>TRBJ2-7|-|TRBV27|-
TGTGCCAGCAGGGGAGATAAAACCTACGAGCAGTACTTC
CASRGDKTYEQYF
>TRBJ2-4|-|TRBV3-1|-
TGTGCCAGCAGCCCAGGGAGGATAGCCAAAAACATTCAGTACTTC
CASSPGRIAKNIQYF
>TRBJ2-7|TRBD2|TRBV5-4|-
TGTGCCAGCAGCCTGGGACTAGCGGGAGTTTCCTACGAGCAGTACTTC
CASSLGLAGVSYEQYF
>TRBJ2-7|-|TRBV4-1|-
TGCGCCAGCAGCCAAGATAGGCCTTTACCTGGGCCATACGAGCAGTACTTC
CASSQDRPLPGPYEQYF
>TRBJ1-5|-|TRBV12-3/TRBV12-4|-
TGTGCCAGCAGTTTAGTATCTGGGAGTAGCAATCAGCCCCAGCATTTT
CASSLVSGSSNQPQHF
>TRBJ2-2|TRBD2|TRBV12-3/TRBV12-4|-
TGTGCCAGCAGCTTGTTCGGGACTAGCCCATCCGGGGAGCTGTTTTTT
CASSLFGTSPSGELFF
>TRBJ2-2|-|TRBV2|-
TGTGCCAGCAGTGAGGGCAGGGCGAAGACCGGGGAGCTGTTTTTT
CASSEGRAKTGELFF
>TRBJ2-7|-|TRBV12-3/TRBV12-4|once
TGTGCCAGCAGTTTACCTGGTCAATCCTACGAGCAGTACTTC
CASSLPGQSYEQYF
>TRBJ1-1|-|TRBV19|-
TGTGCCAGTAGTCCTCGTTCAAACAGGGAGTCGTCTTTCTTT
CASSPRSNRESSFF